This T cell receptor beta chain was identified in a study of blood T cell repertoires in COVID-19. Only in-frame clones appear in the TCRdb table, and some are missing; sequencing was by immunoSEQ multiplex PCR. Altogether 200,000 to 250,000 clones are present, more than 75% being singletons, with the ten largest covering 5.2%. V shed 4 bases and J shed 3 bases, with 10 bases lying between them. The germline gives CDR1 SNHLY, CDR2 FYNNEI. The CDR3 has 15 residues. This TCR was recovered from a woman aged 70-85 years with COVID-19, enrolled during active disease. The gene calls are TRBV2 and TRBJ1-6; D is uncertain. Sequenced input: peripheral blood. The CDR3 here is CASSGDTSYNSPLHF. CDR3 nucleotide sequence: TGTGCCAGCAGTGGAGACACGAGCTATAATTCACCCCTCCACTTT.